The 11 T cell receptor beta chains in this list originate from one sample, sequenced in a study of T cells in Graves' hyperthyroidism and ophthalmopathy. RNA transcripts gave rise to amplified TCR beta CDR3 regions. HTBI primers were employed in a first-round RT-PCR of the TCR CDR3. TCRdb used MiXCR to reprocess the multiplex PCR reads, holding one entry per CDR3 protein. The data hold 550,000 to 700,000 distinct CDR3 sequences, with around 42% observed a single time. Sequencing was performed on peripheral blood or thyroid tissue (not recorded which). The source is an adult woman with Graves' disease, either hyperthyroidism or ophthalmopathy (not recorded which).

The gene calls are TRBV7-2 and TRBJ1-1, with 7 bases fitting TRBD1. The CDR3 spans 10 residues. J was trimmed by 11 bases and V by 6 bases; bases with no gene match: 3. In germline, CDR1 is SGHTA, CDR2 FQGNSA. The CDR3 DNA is TGTGCCAGCAGGCCGACAGGGGCTTTCTTT. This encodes CASRPTGAFF.

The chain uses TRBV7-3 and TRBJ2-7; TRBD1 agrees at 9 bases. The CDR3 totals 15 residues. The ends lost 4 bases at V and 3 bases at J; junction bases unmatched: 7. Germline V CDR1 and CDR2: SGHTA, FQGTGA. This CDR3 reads CASSWDRAGNYEQYF. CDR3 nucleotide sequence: TGTGCCAGCAGCTGGGACAGGGCCGGGAACTACGAGCAGTACTTC.

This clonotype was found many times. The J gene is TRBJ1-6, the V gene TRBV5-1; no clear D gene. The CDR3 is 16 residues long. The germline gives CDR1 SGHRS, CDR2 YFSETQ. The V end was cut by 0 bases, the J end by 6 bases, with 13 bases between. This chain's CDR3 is CASSLVGERLNSPLHF. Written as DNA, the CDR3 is TGCGCCAGCAGCTTGGTGGGAGAGCGACTTAATTCACCCCTCCACTTT.

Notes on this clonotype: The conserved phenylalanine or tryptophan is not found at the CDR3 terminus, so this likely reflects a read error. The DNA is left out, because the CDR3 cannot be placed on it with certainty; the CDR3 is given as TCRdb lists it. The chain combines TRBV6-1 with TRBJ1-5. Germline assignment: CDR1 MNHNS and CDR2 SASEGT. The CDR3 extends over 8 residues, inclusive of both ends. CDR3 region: CASSGRLA.

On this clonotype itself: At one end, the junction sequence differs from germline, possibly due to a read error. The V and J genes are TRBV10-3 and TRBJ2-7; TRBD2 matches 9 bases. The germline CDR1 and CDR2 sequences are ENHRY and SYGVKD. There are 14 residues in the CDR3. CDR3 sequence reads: CASSYLAGGYEQYF. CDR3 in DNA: TGTGCCAGCAGTTACCTGGCGGGAGGGTACGAGCAGTACTTC.

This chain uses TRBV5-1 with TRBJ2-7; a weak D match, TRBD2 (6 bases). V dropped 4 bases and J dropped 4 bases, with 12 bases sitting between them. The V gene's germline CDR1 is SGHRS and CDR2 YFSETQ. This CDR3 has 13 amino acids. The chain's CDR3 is CASSPGTQYEQYF. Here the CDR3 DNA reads TGCGCCAGCAGCCCAGGGACTCAGTACGAGCAGTACTTC.

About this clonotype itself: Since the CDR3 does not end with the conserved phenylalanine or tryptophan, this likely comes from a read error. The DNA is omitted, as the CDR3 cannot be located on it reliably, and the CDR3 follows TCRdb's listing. The CDR3 region is CASSLWVM. The chain is built from TRBV7-2 and TRBJ1-1. Germline V lookup: CDR1 SGHTA, CDR2 FQGNSA. The CDR3 spans 8 residues, counting both ends.

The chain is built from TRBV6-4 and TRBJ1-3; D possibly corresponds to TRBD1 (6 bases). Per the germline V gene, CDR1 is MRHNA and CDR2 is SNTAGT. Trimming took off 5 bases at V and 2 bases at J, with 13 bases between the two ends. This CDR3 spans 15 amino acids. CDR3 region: CASSLTDSPGNTIYF. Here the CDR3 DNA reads TGTGCCAGCAGTTTAACGGACAGCCCTGGAAACACCATATATTTT.

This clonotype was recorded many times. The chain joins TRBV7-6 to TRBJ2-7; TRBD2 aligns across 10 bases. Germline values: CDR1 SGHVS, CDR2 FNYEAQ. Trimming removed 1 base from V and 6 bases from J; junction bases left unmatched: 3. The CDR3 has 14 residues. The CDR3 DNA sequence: TGTGCCAGCAGCTTAGTAGCGGGAGGCTCCGAGCAGTACTTC. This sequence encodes CASSLVAGGSEQYF.

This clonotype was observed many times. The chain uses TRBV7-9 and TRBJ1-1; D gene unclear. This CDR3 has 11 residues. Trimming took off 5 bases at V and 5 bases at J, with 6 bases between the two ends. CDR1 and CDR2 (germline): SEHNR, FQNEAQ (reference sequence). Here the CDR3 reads CASSHATEAFF. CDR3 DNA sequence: TGTGCCAGCAGCCATGCTACTGAAGCTTTCTTT.

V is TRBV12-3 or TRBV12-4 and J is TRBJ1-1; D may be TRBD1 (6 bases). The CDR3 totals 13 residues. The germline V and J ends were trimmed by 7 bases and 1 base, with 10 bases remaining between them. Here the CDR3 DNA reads TGTGCCAGCACCCTGGACAGGAACACTGAAGCTTTCTTT. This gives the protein CASTLDRNTEAFF.